These T cell receptor beta chains were read from a single sample in a study of blood T cells in healthy people across ages. One entry per CDR3 protein results from TCRdb running MiXCR on the 5' RACE reads. Found here are around 2 million distinct CDR3 sequences, around 42% of them singletons; the top ten hold under 30%. The sequencing input was blood. These receptors all stem from a human donor in good health. CDR3s include the opening cysteine and the closing phenylalanine or tryptophan. Fields, in order: D gene, clone size, J gene, V gene, CDR3 DNA, CDR3 protein. D genes are given only for firm matches. The size of a clone is reported for some rows only, either as once, few or many, or as a class for expanded clones.

d_call: TRBD1
clone_size: few
j_call: TRBJ2-5
v_call: TRBV29-1
cdr3_nt: TGCAGCGTCCGGACAGGGGCAGGGGAGACCCAGTACTTC
cdr3_aa: CSVRTGAGETQYF

d_call: TRBD2
clone_size: -
j_call: TRBJ2-7
v_call: TRBV6-2/TRBV6-3
cdr3_nt: TGTGCCAGCAACGAAGGGACTAGGAAGGCCTACGAGCAGTACTTC
cdr3_aa: CASNEGTRKAYEQYF

d_call: TRBD1
clone_size: few
j_call: TRBJ1-4
v_call: TRBV28
cdr3_nt: TGTGCCAGCAGGACAACCGGGACAGGGAGTGAAAAACTGTTTTTT
cdr3_aa: CASRTTGTGSEKLFF

d_call: -
clone_size: -
j_call: TRBJ2-7
v_call: TRBV5-1
cdr3_nt: TGCGCCAGCAAACCAAGACAGGGGAGGGACGAGCAGTACTTC
cdr3_aa: CASKPRQGRDEQYF

d_call: -
clone_size: -
j_call: TRBJ1-5
v_call: TRBV6-2/TRBV6-3
cdr3_nt: TGTGCCAGCAGGAATAAGTCGGGGGAGCCCCAGCATTTT
cdr3_aa: CASRNKSGEPQHF

d_call: -
clone_size: few
j_call: TRBJ2-1
v_call: TRBV7-3
cdr3_nt: TGTGCCAGCAGCCCCGGACCCAACAAGGACAATGAGCAGTTCTTC
cdr3_aa: CASSPGPNKDNEQFF

d_call: -
clone_size: once
j_call: TRBJ1-3
v_call: TRBV12-3/TRBV12-4
cdr3_nt: TGTGCCAGCACTCCGGGCCTCGGAAACACCATATATTTT
cdr3_aa: CASTPGLGNTIYF

d_call: TRBD2
clone_size: few
j_call: TRBJ2-1
v_call: TRBV6-1
cdr3_nt: TGTGCCAGCAGTCCCCCCATGGGGGGGTCTGTGGGCAATGAGCAGTTCTTC
cdr3_aa: CASSPPMGGSVGNEQFF

d_call: TRBD1
clone_size: few
j_call: TRBJ2-1
v_call: TRBV7-6
cdr3_nt: TGTGCCAGCAGCGTGGACAGGGGTATAGGAAATGAGCAGTTCTTC
cdr3_aa: CASSVDRGIGNEQFF

d_call: TRBD1
clone_size: once
j_call: TRBJ2-3
v_call: TRBV10-2
cdr3_nt: TGCGCCCTCAACCTTCAAGACAGGGGGGATTTAGATACGCAGTATTTT
cdr3_aa: CALNLQDRGDLDTQYF

d_call: -
clone_size: -
j_call: TRBJ2-7
v_call: TRBV6-1
cdr3_nt: TGTGCCAGCAAGGGTCAGGACGAGCAGTACTTC
cdr3_aa: CASKGQDEQYF

d_call: -
clone_size: -
j_call: TRBJ2-5
v_call: TRBV20-1
cdr3_nt: TGCAGTGCTAGTTGGGACTCGGGGGAGACCCAGTACTTC
cdr3_aa: CSASWDSGETQYF

d_call: TRBD1
clone_size: -
j_call: TRBJ2-7
v_call: TRBV20-1
cdr3_nt: TGCAGTGCCCCCGGGACAGCCTACGAGCAGTACTTC
cdr3_aa: CSAPGTAYEQYF

d_call: TRBD1
clone_size: -
j_call: TRBJ2-3
v_call: TRBV11-2
cdr3_nt: TGTGCCAGCAGCTTAGGGTACTTACAGGGGGGCACAGATACGCAGTATTTT
cdr3_aa: CASSLGYLQGGTDTQYF

d_call: TRBD1
clone_size: -
j_call: TRBJ2-1
v_call: TRBV12-3/TRBV12-4
cdr3_nt: TGTGCCAGCAAGATGGACAGGGAAATTGACAATGAGCAGTTCTTC
cdr3_aa: CASKMDREIDNEQFF

d_call: -
clone_size: -
j_call: TRBJ2-1
v_call: TRBV29-1
cdr3_nt: TGCAGCTTAGGTCCAGGGTTTTACAATGAGCAGTTCTTC
cdr3_aa: CSLGPGFYNEQFF

d_call: TRBD2
clone_size: -
j_call: TRBJ2-5
v_call: TRBV5-1
cdr3_nt: TGCGCCAGCAGCTCGACTAGCGGGGCGGGCCAGGTGATCCAGTACTTC
cdr3_aa: CASSSTSGAGQVIQYF

d_call: -
clone_size: -
j_call: TRBJ1-2
v_call: TRBV12-3/TRBV12-4
cdr3_nt: TGTGCCAGCAGTCCAAACAGCTGGGGGTACTATGGCTACACCTTC
cdr3_aa: CASSPNSWGYYGYTF

d_call: -
clone_size: -
j_call: TRBJ1-2
v_call: TRBV7-3
cdr3_nt: TGTGCCAGCAGCCCAGATGGGGGGGCCAGGGCCTATGGCTACACCTTC
cdr3_aa: CASSPDGGARAYGYTF

d_call: TRBD1
clone_size: -
j_call: TRBJ2-2
v_call: TRBV7-6
cdr3_nt: TGTGCCAGCGGCTTAGAATCAGGGGGTCTTTGGAACACCGGGGAGCTGTTTTTT
cdr3_aa: CASGLESGGLWNTGELFF

d_call: -
clone_size: few
j_call: TRBJ2-3
v_call: TRBV5-1
cdr3_nt: TGCGCCAGCAATAAAGGTCCTAGCACAGATACGCAGTATTTT
cdr3_aa: CASNKGPSTDTQYF

d_call: -
clone_size: -
j_call: TRBJ2-5
v_call: TRBV29-1
cdr3_nt: TGCAGCGTTGAACTTTTACAGACCCAGTACTTC
cdr3_aa: CSVELLQTQYF